This TCR beta chain came from a study of blood T cell repertoires in COVID-19. Study-wide context: Sites in the United States, Italy and Spain provided acute and convalescent COVID-19 samples.

The CDR3 runs 15 residues. Looked up from germline, CDR1 is LNHDA and CDR2 is SQIVND (reference sequence). V lost 3 bases to trimming and J lost 4 bases; unmatched junction nucleotides: 6. The study recruited people aged roughly 18 to 100 years across some 23 US areas. This clone was recorded a few times. Assay used: immunoSEQ multiplex PCR; TCRdb lists only in-frame clones, some missing. The sample holds fewer than 350,000 clones; 90% are singletons and the top ten take about 1.7%. The sample comprised PBMCs or T cells enriched from blood (not recorded which). V usage is TRBV19 and J usage is TRBJ1-5; 7 nucleotides match TRBD1. The receptor's source is a woman younger than 35 with acute COVID-19. CDR3 protein: CASSIRGGSNQPQHF. In DNA, the CDR3 is TGTGCCAGTAGTATTCGAGGGGGCTCTAATCAGCCCCAGCATTTT.